This T cell receptor (beta chain) was identified during a study of shared clonotypes between healthy human individuals. Negatively enriched CD4+ T cells were divided by CD45RA into naive and memory. This table comes from immunoSEQ multiplex PCR, and its TCRdb copy is limited to in-frame clones, with some not included. This sample carries about 680,000 clones, about three quarters of them seen once, and the ten largest clones take around 2%. The CDR3 is 15 residues long. After removal of 3 bases from V and 10 bases from J, the junction contained 7 bases not matched to a gene. CDR1 is SGHVS, CDR2 FQNEAQ, per germline. Turning to this clone: The antigen is not known.

Broader study findings: Memory subsets had estimated richness that was generally smaller than that of naive subsets.

This chain uses TRBV7-8 with TRBJ1-4; 11 nucleotides line up with TRBD1. The sequenced sample consisted of memory CD4+ T cells sorted from blood. As to subset: CD45RA-negative fraction. This receptor was identified in a woman aged 25 to 39 in good health. CDR3 nucleotide sequence: TGTGCCAGCAGCTTGGAAGGACAGGGGGCGGGAAAACTGTTTTTT. It specifies CASSLEGQGAGKLFF.